The sequence of this T cell receptor (beta chain) was determined in a study of blood T cell repertoires in COVID-19. Study information: T cells, B-cell-depleted T cells, or PBMCs supplied cDNA or gDNA.

The protocol was immunoSEQ multiplex PCR, while the TCRdb copy is restricted to in-frame clones and leaves out a portion. The sample lists about 400,000 clones, 88% occurring once. This study enrolled people aged 18 to 89 from approximately 25 US geographic areas. The CDR3 spans 16 residues. The germline gives CDR1 PRHDT, CDR2 FYEKMQ (reference sequence). V trimming: 2 bases; J trimming: 1 base; junction bases outside the gene matches: 7. V usage is TRBV13 and J usage is TRBJ1-2; 7 bases map to TRBD1. The receptor's source is a woman aged 40 to 55 with acute COVID-19. Source material: PBMCs or T cells enriched from blood (not recorded which). CDR3 protein: CASSLSDRLNNYGYTF. DNA of the CDR3: TGTGCCAGCAGCTTATCGGACAGGCTGAATAACTATGGCTACACCTTC.